What follows are 26 T cell receptor beta chains derived from one specimen sequenced in a study of radiotherapy plus CTLA-4 blockade in lung cancer. Data came from immunoSEQ multiplex PCR; TCRdb stores just in-frame clones and leaves some out. Of tens of thousands of clones listed, around 80% are singletons. Sample: peripheral blood, taken from a patient treated with radiotherapy plus ipilimumab. Source of these receptors: a human donor with non-small cell lung cancer who had a complete response to radiotherapy plus ipilimumab.

A few counts support this clone. The J gene is TRBJ2-5, the V gene TRBV7-2, with D hard to call. Trimming took off 3 bases at V and 5 bases at J, with 13 bases between the two ends. The CDR3 has 14 residues. Germline V gives CDR1 SGHTA, CDR2 FQGNSA. CDR3 residues: CASSLVTSGETQYF. In DNA form, the CDR3 reads TGTGCCAGCAGCTTGGTTACAAGTGGGGAGACCCAGTACTTC.

The chain combines TRBV28 with TRBJ1-5, with D unresolved. CDR1 MDHEN and CDR2 SYDVKM come from the germline V gene. The CDR3 length is 14 residues. Trimming took off 5 bases at V and 4 bases at J, with 12 bases between the two ends. The CDR3 DNA sequence: TGTGCCAGCAGTCTCCTAACGCGGAATCAGCCCCAGCATTTT. This codes for CASSLLTRNQPQHF.

The chain recombines TRBV19 with TRBJ1-2; D is perhaps TRBD1 (6 bases). Per germline, CDR1 LNHDA and CDR2 SQIVND (reference sequence). The ends were cut back, 1 base at V and 13 bases at J, with 13 bases in the middle. CDR3 length: 12 amino acids. This CDR3 reads CASSIVWGRRTF. In nucleotides, the CDR3 is TGTGCCAGTAGTATAGTGTGGGGGCGTCGCACCTTC.

The V call is TRBV19, the J call TRBJ2-3; the D gene is possibly TRBD2 (5 bases). This CDR3 spans 14 amino acids. Deletions cut 3 bases from V and 3 bases from J, with 10 bases between. CDR1 LNHDA and CDR2 SQIVND come from the germline V gene (reference sequence). For the CDR3, the DNA is TGTGCCAGTAGTATGGACTTTGAGACAGATACGCAGTATTTT. Translated, it gives CASSMDFETDTQYF.

This rearrangement joins TRBV19 to TRBJ1-1; a possible D gene is TRBD1 (5 bases). Germline V gives CDR1 LNHDA, CDR2 SQIVND (reference sequence). The CDR3 length is 15 residues. Trimming removed 6 bases from V and 0 bases from J, with 14 bases in between. The CDR3 nucleotides are TGTGCCAGTAGGTGGGGGTCAGGGATGAACACTGAAGCTTTCTTT. This encodes CASRWGSGMNTEAFF. Complete variable domain (other parts from reference TRBV19 and TRBJ1-1): DGGITQSPKYLFRKEGQNVTLSCEQNLNHDAMYWYRQDPGQGLRLIYYSQIVNDFQKGDIAEGYSVSREKKESFPLTVTSAQKNPTAFYLCASRWGSGMNTEAFFGQGTRLTVV.

V usage is TRBV9 and J usage is TRBJ1-1, with TRBD1 as a possible D gene (5 bases). V dropped 2 bases and J dropped 5 bases, with 13 bases sitting between them. The CDR3 is 14 residues long. Germline values: CDR1 SGDLS, CDR2 YYNGEE. The CDR3 is CASSVGPGGTEAFF. DNA of the CDR3: TGTGCCAGCAGCGTGGGGCCTGGGGGGACTGAAGCTTTCTTT. The full variable domain, its missing parts supplied by reference TRBV9 and TRBJ1-1, is DSGVTQTPKHLITATGQRVTLRCSPRSGDLSVYWYQQSLDQGLQFLIQYYNGEERAKGNILERFSAQQFPDLHSELNLSSLELGDSALYFCASSVGPGGTEAFFGQGTRLTVV.

This chain connects TRBV28 to TRBJ2-3, with 10 bases fitting TRBD2. This CDR3 has 16 amino acids. Looked up from germline, CDR1 is MDHEN and CDR2 is SYDVKM. Germline trimming cut 1 base from V and 4 bases from J; bases unmatched to any gene: 5. DNA for the CDR3: TGTGCCAGCAGTTTATCTAGCGGGAGCGGGGCAGATACGCAGTATTTT. As protein: CASSLSSGSGADTQYF.

The CDR3 reads CASSRGQGWTGELFF. In nucleotides, the CDR3 is TGTGCCAGCAGCCGGGGACAGGGGTGGACCGGGGAGCTGTTTTTT. The chain joins TRBV7-2 to TRBJ2-2; 10 nucleotides agree with TRBD1. Germline CDR1 and CDR2: SGHTA and FQGNSA. The CDR3 runs to 15 residues. Trimming removed 5 bases from V and 5 bases from J; junction bases left unmatched: 5.

The genes are TRBV5-1 and TRBJ1-5, with D possibly matching TRBD1 (5 bases). The CDR3 extends over 16 amino acids. Germline assignment: CDR1 SGHRS and CDR2 YFSETQ. V lost 4 bases and J lost 2, with 16 bases in between. The DNA for the CDR3 is TGCGCCAGCAGCCGGGACGGATCAAGGGGCAATCAGCCCCAGCATTTT. Its protein product is CASSRDGSRGNQPQHF.

The chain carries TRBV23-1 and TRBJ2-7; D ambiguous. TRBV23-1 is labeled an ORF, and its function is uncertain. The length of the CDR3 is 13 residues. With 8 bases removed from V and 4 bases from J, the gap between germline ends came to 15 bases. Here the CDR3 reads CASLADFSYEQYV. DNA for the CDR3: TGCGCCAGCCTTGCTGACTTTTCTTACGAGCAGTACGTC.

The chain uses TRBV30 and TRBJ1-5; tentatively, D is TRBD1 (5 bases). In germline, CDR1 is GTSNPN, CDR2 SVGIG (reference sequence). The CDR3 length is 14 residues. Trimming removed 6 bases from V and 0 bases from J, with 12 bases in between. The CDR3 loop is CACGPGPSNQPQHF. The CDR3 DNA is TGTGCCTGTGGACCGGGACCTAGCAATCAGCCCCAGCATTTT.

The V call is TRBV10-1, the J call TRBJ2-1; the match to TRBD2 covers 8 bases. The V gene's germline CDR1 is WNHNN and CDR2 SYGVQD (reference sequence). The length of the CDR3 is 14 residues. The trim removed 5 bases at V and 4 bases at J, leaving 4 bases unmatched. CDR3 sequence reads: CASSRAGGYNEQFF. The CDR3 DNA sequence: TGCGCCAGCAGTAGGGCGGGAGGATACAATGAGCAGTTCTTC.

The chain links TRBV28 to TRBJ2-1; no definite D call. CDR3 size: 17 residues. Germline CDR1 and CDR2: MDHEN and SYDVKM. V dropped 7 bases and J dropped 0 bases, with 19 bases sitting between them. CDR3 region: CASTPSSLISSYNEQFF. CDR3 nucleotides: TGTGCCAGCACCCCAAGCTCCTTAATAAGCTCCTACAATGAGCAGTTCTTC.

This clone was seen just once. The J gene is TRBJ2-3, the V gene TRBV7-8; either TRBD1 or TRBD2 may fit D (6 bases each). Trimming took off 5 bases at V and 1 base at J, with 19 bases between the two ends. From germline, CDR1 is SGHVS and CDR2 FQNEAQ. The CDR3 length is 17 residues. Written as DNA, the CDR3 is TGTGCCAGCAGCCTCCTCGGGGGCCGAATTCGCACAGATACGCAGTATTTT. This translates into CASSLLGGRIRTDTQYF.

This chain links TRBV5-1 with TRBJ2-3, with a tentative D call TRBD1 (5 bases). The CDR3 loop spans 15 amino acids. Germline assignment: CDR1 SGHRS and CDR2 YFSETQ. Trimming took 0 bases from V and 0 from J, leaving 8 bases between them. CDR3 region: CASSLARASTDTQYF. The CDR3 DNA reads TGCGCCAGCAGCTTGGCCAGGGCTAGCACAGATACGCAGTATTTT.

This clone was counted a few times. J is TRBJ2-5 and V is TRBV30; D is possibly TRBD2 (5 bases). The ends were cut back, 4 bases at V and 5 bases at J, with 14 bases in the middle. Germline V gives CDR1 GTSNPN, CDR2 SVGIG (reference sequence). The CDR3 extends over 13 amino acids. The CDR3 here is CAWTRWRGETQYF. In DNA, the CDR3 is TGTGCCTGGACGCGGTGGAGAGGGGAGACCCAGTACTTC. Based on the CDR3 plus reference TRBV30 and TRBJ2-5, the full variable domain is SQTIHQWPATLVQPVGSPLSLECTVEGTSNPNLYWYRQAAGRGLQLLFYSVGIGQISSEVPQNLSASRPQDRQFILSSKKLLLSDSGFYLCAWTRWRGETQYFGPGTRLLVL.

The chain is built from TRBV7-2 and TRBJ1-4; 10 positions agree with TRBD1. Trimming at V came to 5 bases and at J to 6 bases, leaving 3 bases not matched to a gene. Germline V gene lookup returns CDR1 SGHTA and CDR2 FQGNSA. This CDR3 is built from 14 residues. CDR3 DNA sequence: TGTGCCAGCAGCCGGGACAGGGGCGATGAAAAACTGTTTTTT. Translated, it gives CASSRDRGDEKLFF.

The chain recombines TRBV12-5 with TRBJ2-5; TRBD1 is a possible D gene (6 bases). The V end was cut by 7 bases, the J end by 5 bases, with 17 bases between. CDR1 is LGHNT, CDR2 FRNRAP, per germline. The CDR3 totals 14 residues. In nucleotides, the CDR3 is TGTGCTAGTGCCCCCCCAGGGGTCGGGGAGACCCAGTACTTC. This sequence encodes CASAPPGVGETQYF.

The chain is built from TRBV7-2 and TRBJ1-5; D not resolved. Per the germline V gene, CDR1 is SGHTA and CDR2 is FQGNSA. Trimming pared 1 base from V and 3 bases from J, leaving 13 bases between. This CDR3 is built from 16 residues. CDR3 in DNA: TGTGCCAGCAGCTTAGTAACGGTTGGGGACAATCAGCCCCAGCATTTT. Residues: CASSLVTVGDNQPQHF. The whole variable domain, remainder taken from reference TRBV7-2 and TRBJ1-5, is GAGVSQSPSNKVTEKGKDVELRCDPISGHTALYWYRQSLGQGLEFLIYFQGNSAPDKSGLPSDRFSAERTGGSVSTLTIQRTQQEDSAVYLCASSLVTVGDNQPQHFGDGTRLSIL.

The chain carries TRBV6-1 and TRBJ2-6; D is possibly TRBD2 (5 bases). This CDR3 spans 16 amino acids. V lost 3 bases and J 3 bases, leaving 12 bases between the germline ends. Germline V CDR1 and CDR2: MNHNS, SASEGT. The CDR3 coding sequence is TGTGCCAGCAGTGACAGACCCGGGATTGGGGCCAACGTCCTGACTTTC. This encodes CASSDRPGIGANVLTF.

The sample holds one count of this clone. This chain joins TRBV10-3 and TRBJ1-2, with TRBD1 identical over 8 bases. This CDR3 comprises 14 residues. Germline assignment: CDR1 ENHRY and CDR2 SYGVKD. The junction had 6 bases not matched to a gene; V was cut back by 2 bases and J by 7 bases. The chain's CDR3 is CAISEKDRGSGYTF. The CDR3 DNA follows: TGTGCCATCAGTGAGAAAGACAGGGGCAGTGGCTACACCTTC.

The CDR3 reads CASSLKASSYEQYF. Written as DNA, the CDR3 is TGTGCCAGCAGCTTAAAAGCGTCCTCCTACGAGCAGTACTTC. This chain connects TRBV5-8 to TRBJ2-7; D remains ambiguous. The CDR3 runs to 14 residues. CDR1 and CDR2 from the germline V gene are SGHTS and YDEGEE. The V gene lost 2 bases and the J gene lost 0 bases, with 9 bases spanning the gap.

The rearrangement links TRBV10-3 to TRBJ1-6, with D possibly matching TRBD1 (5 bases). The CDR3 is made up of 17 amino acids. V dropped 2 bases and J dropped 9 bases, with 20 bases sitting between them. The V gene's germline CDR1 is ENHRY and CDR2 SYGVKD. The CDR3 bases are TGTGCCATCAGTGAGGGGACTGCCTCCCTTAGGTCTTCACCCCTCCACTTT. Translated, it gives CAISEGTASLRSSPLHF.

This sequence joins TRBV29-1 and TRBJ1-3; D uncertain. CDR3 length equals 13 residues. Germline CDR1 reads SQVTM; CDR2 reads ANQGSEA. Between the trimmed V and J ends, which lost 4 bases and 3 bases, there was a span of 10 bases. The CDR3 DNA reads TGCAGCGTTGTTCACCCGGGTGGAAACACCATATATTTT. Translating gives CSVVHPGGNTIYF.

The chain joins TRBV18 to TRBJ2-1, with 13 bases lining up with TRBD2. The ends lost 0 bases at V and 8 bases at J; junction bases unmatched: 10. CDR1 KGHSH and CDR2 LQKENI come from the germline V gene. The CDR3 has 18 amino acids. The CDR3 protein is CASSPPNLGTSGVDEQFF. In DNA, the CDR3 is TGTGCCAGCTCACCACCAAATCTCGGGACTAGCGGGGTGGATGAGCAGTTCTTC.

This sequence joins TRBV7-9 and TRBJ2-4; the D is unclear. This CDR3 region has 15 residues. Germline loops: CDR1 SEHNR, CDR2 FQNEAQ (reference sequence). V shed 4 bases and J shed 3 bases, with 13 bases lying between them. Written as DNA, the CDR3 is TGTGCCAGCAGCTCGGTAGGGTTGGACAAAAACATTCAGTACTTC. Encoded protein: CASSSVGLDKNIQYF.